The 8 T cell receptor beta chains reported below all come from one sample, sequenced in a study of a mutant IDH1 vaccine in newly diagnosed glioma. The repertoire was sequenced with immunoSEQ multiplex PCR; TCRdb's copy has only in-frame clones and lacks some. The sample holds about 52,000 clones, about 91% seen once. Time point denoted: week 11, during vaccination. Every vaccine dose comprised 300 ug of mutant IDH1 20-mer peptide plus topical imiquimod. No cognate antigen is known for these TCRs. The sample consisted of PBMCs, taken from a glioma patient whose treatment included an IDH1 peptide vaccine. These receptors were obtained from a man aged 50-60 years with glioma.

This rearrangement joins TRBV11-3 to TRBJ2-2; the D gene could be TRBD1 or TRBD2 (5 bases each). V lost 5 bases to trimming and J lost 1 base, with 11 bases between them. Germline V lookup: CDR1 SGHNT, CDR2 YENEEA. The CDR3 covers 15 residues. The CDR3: CASSPGRMNTGELFF. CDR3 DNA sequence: TGTGCCAGCAGCCCGGGACGGATGAACACCGGGGAGCTGTTTTTT.

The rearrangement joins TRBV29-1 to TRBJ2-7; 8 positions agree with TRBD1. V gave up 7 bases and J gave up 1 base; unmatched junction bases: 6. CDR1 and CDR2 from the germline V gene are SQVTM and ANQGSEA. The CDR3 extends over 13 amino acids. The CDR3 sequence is CSAVGDRSYEQYF. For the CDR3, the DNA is TGCAGCGCCGTAGGGGACAGGTCCTACGAGCAGTACTTC.

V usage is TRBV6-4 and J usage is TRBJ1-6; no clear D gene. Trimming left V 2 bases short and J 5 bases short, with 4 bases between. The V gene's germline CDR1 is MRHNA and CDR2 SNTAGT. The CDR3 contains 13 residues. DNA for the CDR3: TGTGCCAGCAGTGACAGGGATAATTCACCCCTCCACTTT. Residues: CASSDRDNSPLHF.

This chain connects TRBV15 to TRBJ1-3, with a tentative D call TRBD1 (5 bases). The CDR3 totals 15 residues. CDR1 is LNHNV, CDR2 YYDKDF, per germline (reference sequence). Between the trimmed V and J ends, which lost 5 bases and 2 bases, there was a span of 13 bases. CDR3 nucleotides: TGTGCCACCAGCCCCCAACGGGGGACTGGAAACACCATATATTTT. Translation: CATSPQRGTGNTIYF. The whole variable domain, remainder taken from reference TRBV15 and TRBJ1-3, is DAMVIQNPRYQVTQFGKPVTLSCSQTLNHNVMYWYQQKSSQAPKLLFHYYDKDFNNEADTPDNFQSRRPNTSFCFLDIRSPGLGDTAMYLCATSPQRGTGNTIYFGEGSWLTVV.

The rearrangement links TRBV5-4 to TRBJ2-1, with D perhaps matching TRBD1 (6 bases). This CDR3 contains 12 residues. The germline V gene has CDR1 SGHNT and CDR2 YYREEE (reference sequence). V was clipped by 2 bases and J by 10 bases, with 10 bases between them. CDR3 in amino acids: CASSLQGREQFF. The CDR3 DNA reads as TGTGCCAGCAGCTTACAGGGTAGAGAGCAGTTCTTC.

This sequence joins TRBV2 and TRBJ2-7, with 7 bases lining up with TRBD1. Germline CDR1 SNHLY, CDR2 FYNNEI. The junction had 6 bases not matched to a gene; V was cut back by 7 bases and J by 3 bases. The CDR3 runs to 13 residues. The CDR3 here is CASIPGQDYEQYF. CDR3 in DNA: TGTGCCAGCATCCCCGGACAGGACTACGAGCAGTACTTC.

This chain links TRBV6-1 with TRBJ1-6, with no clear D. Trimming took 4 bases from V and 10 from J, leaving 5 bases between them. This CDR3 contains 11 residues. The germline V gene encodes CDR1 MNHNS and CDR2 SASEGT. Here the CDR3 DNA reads TGTGCCAGCAGTGCAGCATCACCCCTCCACTTT. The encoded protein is CASSAASPLHF.

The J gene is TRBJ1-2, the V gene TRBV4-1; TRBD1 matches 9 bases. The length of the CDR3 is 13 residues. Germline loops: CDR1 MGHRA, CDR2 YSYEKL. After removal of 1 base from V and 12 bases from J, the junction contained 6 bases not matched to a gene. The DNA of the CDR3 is TGCGCCAGCAGCCAAGCAAGGGGACAGGGTGACACCTTC. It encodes CASSQARGQGDTF.